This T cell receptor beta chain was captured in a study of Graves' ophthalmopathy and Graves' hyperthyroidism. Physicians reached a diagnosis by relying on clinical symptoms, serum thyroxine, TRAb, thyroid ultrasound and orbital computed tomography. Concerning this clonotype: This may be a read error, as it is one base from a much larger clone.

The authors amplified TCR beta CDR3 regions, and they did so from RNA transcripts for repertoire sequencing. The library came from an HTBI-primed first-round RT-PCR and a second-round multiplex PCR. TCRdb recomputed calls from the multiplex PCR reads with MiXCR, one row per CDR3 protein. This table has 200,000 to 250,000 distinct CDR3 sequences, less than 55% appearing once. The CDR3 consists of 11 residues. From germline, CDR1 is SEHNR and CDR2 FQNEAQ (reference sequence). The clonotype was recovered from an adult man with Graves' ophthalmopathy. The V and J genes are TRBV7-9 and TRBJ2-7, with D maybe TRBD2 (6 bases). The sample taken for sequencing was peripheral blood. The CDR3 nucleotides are TGTGCCAGCAGCCTGAGCCGGGAGCGGTACTTC. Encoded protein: CASSLSRERYF.